This passage covers 18 T cell receptor beta chains from one sample sequenced in a study of pediatric ulcerative colitis. The rectum was sampled with one to two pinch biopsies at colonoscopy. Assay: immunoSEQ multiplex PCR; the TCRdb copy retains only in-frame clones and omits some. The sample has 20,000 to 30,000 clones; over 65% are singletons. The sequenced sample consisted of gut tissue. Every receptor here comes from a boy aged 5 to 17 with severe ulcerative colitis.

J is TRBJ1-4 and V is TRBV15; D gene ambiguous. The germline V and J ends were trimmed by 1 base and 4 bases, with 10 bases remaining between them. From germline, CDR1 is LNHNV and CDR2 YYDKDF (reference sequence). The CDR3 covers 15 residues. The DNA of the CDR3 is TGTGCCACCAGCAGAGTGTCCGGGCTTAATGAAAAACTGTTTTTT. It codes for CATSRVSGLNEKLFF.

This clone was picked up a small number of times. The chain is built from TRBV5-6 and TRBJ2-5, with D perhaps TRBD1 (5 bases). Trimming took 5 bases from V and 3 from J, leaving 11 bases between them. CDR3 size: 13 residues. The germline gives CDR1 SGHDT, CDR2 YYEEEE. CDR3 nucleotides: TGTGCCAGCAGAGGGGCAAATGAAGAGACCCAGTACTTC. This codes for CASRGANEETQYF.

This sequence joins TRBV10-3 and TRBJ2-1; 7 nucleotides match TRBD1. The CDR3 runs to 13 residues. The germline CDR1 and CDR2 sequences are ENHRY and SYGVKD. V dropped 7 bases and J dropped 3; count of bases not matched to a gene: 3. The chain's CDR3 is CAITTGIYNEQFF. The CDR3 DNA reads as TGTGCCATCACGACAGGGATCTACAATGAGCAGTTCTTC.

This chain connects TRBV7-6 to TRBJ1-4; D not resolved. Germline-derived CDR1 and CDR2 are SGHVS and FNYEAQ. V lost 4 bases, J lost 8 bases, and 11 bases lay in between. The CDR3 runs 13 residues. Here the CDR3 DNA reads TGTGCCAGCAGCTCTCAACGAGGGGAAAAACTGTTTTTT. This translates into CASSSQRGEKLFF.

This clone was seen just once. The chain is built from TRBV19 and TRBJ2-7, with 8 positions matching TRBD1. The CDR3 totals 15 residues. J lost 2 bases, V lost 1 base, and 4 bases had no gene match. Germline-derived CDR1 and CDR2 are LNHDA and SQIVND (reference sequence). The chain's CDR3 is CASSIAAGQAYEQYF. CDR3 DNA: TGTGCCAGTAGTATAGCTGCGGGACAGGCCTACGAGCAGTACTTC.

V and J are TRBV30 and TRBJ2-3; TRBD2 agrees at 9 bases. J was trimmed by 2 bases and V by 0 bases; bases with no gene match: 6. Germline V gene sequence: CDR1 GTSNPN, CDR2 SVGIG (reference sequence). There are 16 residues in the CDR3. The DNA for the CDR3 is TGTGCCTGGAGTGTACGGGCTAGCGGGGTCACAGATACGCAGTATTTT. Residues: CAWSVRASGVTDTQYF.

This clone was recorded only once. The CDR3 here is CAWSIGTVGRGAFF. The DNA of the CDR3 is TGTGCCTGGAGTATTGGTACAGTAGGTCGCGGAGCTTTCTTT. This rearrangement joins TRBV30 to TRBJ1-1; D unclear. CDR3 length equals 14 residues. Trimming took 2 bases from V and 10 from J, leaving 20 bases between them. Germline V lookup: CDR1 GTSNPN, CDR2 SVGIG (reference sequence).

The count of this clone is one. The chain couples TRBV6-1 to TRBJ1-5; D remains ambiguous. The germline gives CDR1 MNHNS, CDR2 SASEGT. The V gene lost 3 bases and the J gene lost 1 base, with 13 bases spanning the gap. CDR3 length: 16 amino acids. The CDR3: CASSDGVFSSNQPQHF. CDR3 coding DNA: TGTGCCAGCAGTGACGGGGTCTTCAGCAGCAATCAGCCCCAGCATTTT.

The CDR3 DNA reads as TGTGCCAGCAGCTTAAGCTGGTCTTTATCTCATTCACCCCTCCACTTT. Translation: CASSLSWSLSHSPLHF. V and J are TRBV7-2 and TRBJ1-6, with D hard to call. The CDR3 is 16 amino acids. Looked up from germline, CDR1 is SGHTA and CDR2 is FQGNSA. The ends were cut back, 2 bases at V and 8 bases at J, with 16 bases in the middle.

The V and J genes are TRBV11-3 and TRBJ2-5; a possible D gene is TRBD2 (6 bases). The CDR3 has 15 residues. The V gene lost 5 bases and the J gene lost 2 bases, with 15 bases spanning the gap. Germline CDR1 SGHNT, CDR2 YENEEA. CDR3: CASSSVMDYQETQYF. The CDR3 DNA reads TGTGCCAGCAGCAGCGTTATGGACTATCAAGAGACCCAGTACTTC.

The V gene is TRBV7-9, the J gene TRBJ2-1; TRBD2 matches 11 bases. This CDR3 has 16 amino acids. V lost 6 bases and J lost 6; bases outside the gene matches: 10. Germline-derived CDR1 and CDR2 are SEHNR and FQNEAQ (reference sequence). CDR3 amino acids: CASSHVAGGPGNEQFF. CDR3 DNA sequence: TGTGCCAGCAGTCATGTAGCGGGAGGGCCGGGCAATGAGCAGTTCTTC.

This clone occurred a few times. The chain carries TRBV4-1 and TRBJ2-1; D is unresolved. The ends were cut back, 3 bases at V and 2 bases at J, with 8 bases in the middle. This CDR3 is 14 amino acids long. CDR1 is MGHRA, CDR2 YSYEKL, per germline. CDR3 loop: CASSHGLAYNEQFF. The CDR3 DNA reads TGCGCCAGCAGCCATGGGCTAGCCTACAATGAGCAGTTCTTC.

The J gene is TRBJ1-1, the V gene TRBV7-6; possibly TRBD1 for D (5 bases). CDR3 size: 14 residues. CDR1 SGHVS and CDR2 FNYEAQ come from the germline V gene. V shed 5 bases and J shed 4 bases, with 14 bases lying between them. CDR3 amino acids: CASSLDGGGTEAFF. DNA of the CDR3: TGTGCCAGCAGCCTGGATGGGGGGGGCACTGAAGCTTTCTTT.

The chain employs TRBV4-3 and TRBJ2-7; 12 bases line up with TRBD2. V shed 4 bases and J 2 bases; nucleotides not matched to a gene: 3. CDR3 length: 15 amino acids. Germline V CDR1 and CDR2: LGHNA, YSLEER. The CDR3 region is CASSPRLAGAYEQYF. CDR3 in DNA: TGCGCCAGCAGCCCACGACTAGCGGGGGCCTACGAGCAGTACTTC.

The rearrangement joins TRBV7-2 to TRBJ1-1, with D possibly matching TRBD1 (5 bases). This CDR3 region has 16 residues. CDR1 is SGHTA and CDR2 is FQGNSA in the germline V gene. Deletions cut 5 bases from V and 3 bases from J, with 19 bases between. The CDR3 loop reads CASSPTLDLQDTEAFF. The DNA for the CDR3 is TGTGCCAGCAGCCCGACCCTTGACCTACAGGACACTGAAGCTTTCTTT.

The rearrangement links TRBV7-9 to TRBJ2-5, with TRBD2 as a possible D gene (6 bases). With 3 bases removed from V and 10 bases from J, the gap between germline ends came to 18 bases. CDR1 and CDR2 (germline): SEHNR, FQNEAQ (reference sequence). The CDR3 is 14 residues long. The CDR3 loop reads CASSFTETGVGQYF. The DNA of the CDR3 is TGTGCCAGCAGCTTCACAGAGACGGGAGTCGGCCAGTACTTC.

This rearrangement joins TRBV7-2 to TRBJ2-2; no clear D. V was trimmed by 2 bases and J by 2 bases, leaving 6 bases between them. Germline CDR1 and CDR2: SGHTA and FQGNSA. The CDR3 loop spans 14 amino acids. The CDR3: CASSLRFNTGELFF. The CDR3 nucleotides are TGTGCCAGCAGCTTACGGTTCAACACCGGGGAGCTGTTTTTT.

V and J are TRBV4-2 and TRBJ2-1; weak D call: TRBD2 (5 bases). Germline V lookup: CDR1 LGHNA, CDR2 YNFKEQ. V lost 2 bases and J 5 bases, leaving 16 bases between the germline ends. The CDR3 spans 16 residues. CDR3 DNA sequence: TGTGCCAGCAGCCAACCCTACTCACCCGGGAACAATGAGCAGTTCTTC. This sequence encodes CASSQPYSPGNNEQFF.